This is a list of T cell receptor beta chains from one sample in a study of T cells in Graves' hyperthyroidism and ophthalmopathy. A single record per CDR3 protein comes from TCRdb applying MiXCR to the multiplex PCR reads. The top ten clones hold 7% to 8.5% of a sample with about 290,000 distinct CDR3 sequences, 10% to 15% of them seen once. The sample was blood. These receptors were taken from a woman aged 30 to 39 with Graves' hyperthyroidism that later progressed to Graves' ophthalmopathy. The CDR3 runs from the conserved cysteine through the conserved F or W. The D gene is left open where the match is weak. Clone sizes are given selectively: once, few, many, or a class where the clone is expanded.

TRBJ2-1	TRBV7-2	-	many	TGTGCCAGCAGCTACTTCGGGATTTGGGAGCAGTTCTTC	CASSYFGIWEQFF
TRBJ1-4	TRBV5-1	-	many	TGCGCCAGCAGCTTGGAGGGACTTTCTGTGGAAAAACTGTTTTTT	CASSLEGLSVEKLFF
TRBJ2-7	TRBV14	-	-	TGTGCCAGCAGCCAAGAATCAGTACAACGCGAGCAGTACTTC	CASSQESVQREQYF
TRBJ2-1	TRBV27	TRBD2	once	TGTGCCAGCAGTCTGACTAGCGGGAGCTCCTGCAATGAGCAGTTCTTC	CASSLTSGSSCNEQFF
TRBJ1-1	TRBV7-8	-	many	TGTGCCAGCAGCTCCCATGAGGAAGCTTTCTTT	CASSSHEEAFF
TRBJ2-7	TRBV20-1	-	many	TGCAGTGCTAGCGGTCCCGGGATGGGCTACGAGCAGTACTTC	CSASGPGMGYEQYF
TRBJ2-3	TRBV7-7	-	-	TGTGCTAGCAGCACCCTTGGTGGAGATACGCAGTATTTT	CASSTLGGDTQYF
TRBJ2-3	TRBV7-2	TRBD1	few	TGTGCCAGCAGCCTTATACCGGGACAGATCACAGATACGCAGTATTTT	CASSLIPGQITDTQYF
TRBJ1-2	TRBV20-1	TRBD1	many	TGCAGTGCTAGGACCAACGACAGGGATGGAGGAGGCTACACCTTC	CSARTNDRDGGGYTF
TRBJ2-5	TRBV20-1	-	many	TGCAGTGCTAGGAACTTCGGGGTCGGGGAGACCCAGTACTTC	CSARNFGVGETQYF
TRBJ1-2	TRBV7-2	-	many	TGTGCCAGCAGCTACCTAGGGGTTATCCTGGATGGCTACACCTTC	CASSYLGVILDGYTF
TRBJ1-3	TRBV14	-	few	TGTGCCAGCAGCCAGAACAGGGCTTCTGGAAACACCATATATTTT	CASSQNRASGNTIYF
TRBJ1-1	TRBV20-1	-	many	TGCAGTGCCAAATGGACGGATAACACTGAAGCTTTCTTT	CSAKWTDNTEAFF
TRBJ2-7	TRBV12-3/TRBV12-4	-	many	TGTGCCAGCAGTTTAAGGGGGGGAGCCAGCAGCTCCTCCTACGAGCAGTACTTC	CASSLRGGASSSSYEQYF
TRBJ2-1	TRBV4-1	-	-	TGCGCCAGCAGCCAAGAGACTAGGGTCTACAATGAGCAGTTCTTC	CASSQETRVYNEQFF
TRBJ2-3	TRBV7-9	-	many	TGTGCCAGCAGCTTAGCAAACACAGATACGCAGTATTTT	CASSLANTDTQYF
TRBJ2-3	TRBV20-1	TRBD1	many	TGCAGTGCTAGAGATCCGGCAGGGGGAACAGATACGCAGTATTTT	CSARDPAGGTDTQYF
TRBJ2-3	TRBV28	TRBD2	many	TGTGCCAGCAGTGCTAGCGGTTACACAGATACGCAGTATTTT	CASSASGYTDTQYF
TRBJ2-7	TRBV7-2	TRBD2	many	TGTGCCAGCAGCCCCGGGTCGGGCCGGGGGGGGCCCTACGAGCAGTACTTC	CASSPGSGRGGPYEQYF
TRBJ2-3	TRBV20-1	-	many	TGCAGTGCTAGTTTTAGGCAGCGGTGGGGGAGCACAGATACGCAGTATTTT	CSASFRQRWGSTDTQYF
TRBJ2-7	TRBV27	TRBD2	many	TGTGCCAGCAGAAGACACGGGACTAGCGGGAGTTACGAGCAGTACTTC	CASRRHGTSGSYEQYF
TRBJ1-2	TRBV30	-	many	TGTGCCTGGAGGTGGGCGAGAGATAACTATGGCTACACCTTC	CAWRWARDNYGYTF
TRBJ2-3	TRBV12-5	-	few	TGTGCTGGTGGTTTGGACCAGGGCACAGATACGCAGTATTTT	CAGGLDQGTDTQYF
TRBJ2-1	TRBV11-2	TRBD2	-	TGTGCCAGCAGCTTTAGCGGGAGGGCCGGGGTTGAGCAGTTCTTC	CASSFSGRAGVEQFF
TRBJ1-1	TRBV12-3/TRBV12-4	-	many	TGTGCCAGCAGCCAGGTTGGGGGGGCATCGCCTGAAGCTTTCTTT	CASSQVGGASPEAFF
TRBJ1-4	TRBV20-1	-	many	TGCAGTGCTAGGGACTCCAGCGAAAAACTGTTTTTT	CSARDSSEKLFF
TRBJ2-7	TRBV29-1	TRBD1	many	TGCAGCGCCGGGACAGGAACGGGACAGTCCTACGAGCAGTACTTC	CSAGTGTGQSYEQYF
TRBJ2-5	TRBV18	-	many	TGTGCCAGCTCACCACCAGTTTCAGAGACCCAGTACTTC	CASSPPVSETQYF
TRBJ2-1	TRBV4-2	TRBD2	many	TGTGCCAGCAGCCAAGGCATGACTAGCGGGGGTTACAATGAGCAGTTCTTC	CASSQGMTSGGYNEQFF
TRBJ1-4	TRBV7-9	TRBD1	many	TGTGCCAGCAGCCCCCGGGACAGTGCAACTAATGAAAAACTGTTTTTT	CASSPRDSATNEKLFF